Sequencing of this T cell receptor (beta chain) was carried out in a study of T-cell memory formation after mild COVID-19 (dated by TCRdb to about 2021). Some background on the complete study: Most TCR sequence clusters were specific to one of the two donors. Two young, previously healthy adult volunteers made up the cohort, one male and one female. Longitudinal TCRalpha and TCRbeta repertoire sequencing tracked T-cell clones expanding and contracting after mild COVID-19 in two donors. What the research found in general, with its limitations: Some responding clones were detected in pre-infection memory, suggesting pre-existing cross-reactive memory T cells joined the SARS-CoV-2 response. Contracting CD4+ clones were located mainly in the CM and EM memory subsets, whereas CD8+ clones were found to be enriched in EMRA. SARS-CoV-2 specificity was not confirmed for the second-wave clones peaking on day 37. The study included only a couple of mild cases, and larger cohorts that include severe cases with pre-infection samples were judged to be necessary. Balanced CD4/CD8 phenotypes were observed for clones contracting from day 15 to 85, whereas a bias towards CD4+ was observed for a second wave of clones expanding from day 15 to 37.

For this clonotype: What this receptor recognizes is not known. No much larger clonotype is one base removed from it; base qualities were not supplied.

TCRdb lists the instrument as Illumina NovaSeq 6000. TCRalpha and TCRbeta cDNA libraries were constructed by 5'RACE with constant-segment primers, with sample barcodes and unique molecular identifiers being introduced. Trizol reagent was used to extract RNA from every sample. Amplification of the libraries took two PCR steps, and the second step added a second sample barcode plus Illumina TruSeq adapters. The libraries were sequenced on an Illumina NovaSeq using 2 x 150 bp paired-end reads. Processing in the source paper ran as follows. Demultiplexing of reads and collapsing into UMI-guided consensus sequences were performed with migec v1.2.7. With mixcr v2.1.11, UMI consensuses were aligned to TRA and TRB V and J templates and assembled into clonotypes. A clonotype was counted as expanded or contracted only if both edgeR and NoisET called the change significant, with noise models trained on biological replicates. For edgeR calls, a false discovery rate-adjusted p below 0.01 and a log2 fold-change threshold of 1 were applied. As an exploratory analysis of dynamics, max-normalized trajectories of the 1000 most abundant clonotypes were examined with PCA combined with hierarchical clustering. The CD4 or CD8 phenotype of responding clones was assigned using the separately sequenced CD4+ and CD8+ repertoires. TCRdb reprocessed the public reads (quality trimming at Q25 with fastp, clone calling with MiXCR) and kept in-frame beta chains. Each CDR3 protein gets just one entry, which takes the most common genes and DNA from the rows behind it. The V and J calls follow TCRdb's processing rather than the paper's. This sample gives 410,000 or so distinct CDR3 sequences in total; 20% to 25% of them show up just once. Of the sample, roughly 14% falls within the top ten clones.

Ficoll-Paque density gradient centrifugation was the method used to isolate PBMCs. Reading from cysteine to phenylalanine, the CDR3 counts 13 amino acids. Just the 39-base CDR3 DNA is kept, in frame starting at base 1. Looking up the germline V gene yields CDR1 SQVTM and CDR2 ANQGSEA. V loses 4 bases, J loses 0 bases, and the germline ends lie 9 bases apart. The sequence joins TRBV29-1 to TRBJ1-2; the D segment cannot be called with confidence. The source of this sequence is an adult woman who had mild COVID-19 (a few samples of this study predate the infection). The sample titles of this study are shuffled in the database, so cell type and time point are left out; the donor was told from shared clones. Sequencing was carried out using PBMCs or a T cell subset sorted from them (not recorded which). The CDR3 reads as follows: CSVAPDPNYGYTF. The DNA is TGCAGCGTTGCGCCGGATCCTAACTATGGCTACACCTTC. With all but the CDR3 taken from the reference TRBV29-1 and TRBJ1-2 genes, the full variable domain is: SAVISQKPSRDICQRGTSLTIQCQVDSQVTMMFWYRQQPGQSLTLIATANQGSEATYESGFVIDKFPISRPNLTFSTLTVSNMSPEDSSIYLCSVAPDPNYGYTFGSGTRLTVV.